The 20 T cell receptor beta chains reported below all come from one sample, sequenced in a study of response to subunit inactivated influenza vaccine. TCRdb re-called the RT-PCR reads through MiXCR, storing one row per CDR3 protein. The sample has 400,000 to 650,000 distinct CDR3 sequences, around 7.7% seen once. Specimen: PBMCs from blood, collected around 2 years after vaccination. The source of these receptors is a man between 50 and 70 years old who received an inactivated influenza vaccine.

This clonotype has just a few counts. The rearrangement uses TRBV28 and TRBJ2-3; no firm D call. CDR3 size: 15 residues. CDR1 MDHEN and CDR2 SYDVKM come from the germline V gene. V lost 7 bases and J lost 0, with 14 bases in between. DNA of the CDR3: TGTGCCAGCAAATCCGGCGGAGCTAGCACAGATACGCAGTATTTT. It specifies CASKSGGASTDTQYF. Drawing the rest from reference TRBV28 and TRBJ2-3, the complete variable domain is DVKVTQSSRYLVKRTGEKVFLECVQDMDHENMFWYRQDPGLGLRLIYFSYDVKMKEKGDIPEGYSVSREKKERFSLILESASTNQTSMYLCASKSGGASTDTQYFGPGTRLTVL.

The chain uses TRBV6-2 or TRBV6-3 and TRBJ2-7; possibly TRBD1 for D (6 bases). Germline V gives CDR1 MNHEY, CDR2 SVGEGT. V lost 0 bases, J lost 8 bases, and 11 bases lay in between. This CDR3 region has 13 residues. The CDR3 here is CASSYSAGDQQYF. The CDR3 DNA is TGTGCCAGCAGTTACTCCGCAGGGGACCAGCAGTACTTC.

Comments on this clonotype: This may arise from a read error, as a much more abundant clone is one base away. The V gene is TRBV20-1, the J gene TRBJ2-3; 9 nucleotides align to TRBD2. This CDR3 region has 16 residues. Per the germline V gene, CDR1 is DFQATT and CDR2 is SNEGSKA (reference sequence). DNA of the CDR3: TGCTGTGCGATCCGGGCTAGCGGGAACGGGGCAGATACGCAGTATTTT. This encodes CCAIRASGNGADTQYF.

This clonotype showed up just a few times. The chain carries TRBV20-1 and TRBJ1-2; D unresolved. V was trimmed by 1 base and J by 4 bases, leaving 10 bases between them. Germline CDR1 and CDR2: DFQATT and SNEGSKA (reference sequence). There are 13 residues in the CDR3. The CDR3 DNA reads as TGCAGTGCTAGAGTTAGGCCGTTCTATGGCTACACCTTC. As protein: CSARVRPFYGYTF.

This clonotype has only a few counts. This sequence joins TRBV4-1 and TRBJ1-2; D gene uncertain. This CDR3 comprises 14 residues. Per the germline V gene, CDR1 is MGHRA and CDR2 is YSYEKL. The V end lost 3 bases, the J end lost 7 bases, and 15 bases lay between the germline ends. The CDR3 bases are TGCGCCAGCAGCCAGGGAGGAGGCGCCGGTGGCTACACCTTC. Translated: CASSQGGGAGGYTF.

The rearrangement links TRBV29-1 to TRBJ2-3; 9 bases fit TRBD2. Germline CDR1 and CDR2: SQVTM and ANQGSEA. V was pared by 4 bases and J by 5 bases, with 10 bases of the junction left unmatched. The CDR3 has 15 amino acids. The chain's CDR3 is CSVVTLAGIGDTQYF. In nucleotides, the CDR3 is TGCAGCGTTGTAACCCTAGCGGGAATTGGAGATACGCAGTATTTT.

The sample holds many counts of this clonotype. V gene TRBV29-1 combines with J gene TRBJ2-2, with D possibly TRBD1 on 6 matching bases. V was cut by 7 bases and J by 7 bases, with 16 bases left in between. Germline V CDR1 and CDR2: SQVTM, ANQGSEA. The CDR3 has 13 amino acids. CDR3 region: CSAQARGHGELFF. CDR3 in DNA: TGCAGCGCCCAGGCCAGGGGCCACGGGGAGCTGTTTTTT.

This clonotype was counted many times. The J gene is TRBJ2-1, the V gene TRBV5-1, with 10 bases lining up with TRBD2. V lost 4 bases and J lost 9; bases outside the gene matches: 10. This CDR3 comprises 15 residues. CDR1 and CDR2 (germline): SGHRS, YFSETQ. The CDR3 protein is CASSPVGLAGGEQFF. The CDR3 DNA follows: TGCGCCAGCAGCCCAGTCGGGTTAGCGGGGGGTGAGCAGTTCTTC. The full variable domain, completed using reference TRBV5-1 and TRBJ2-1, is KAGVTQTPRYLIKTRGQQVTLSCSPISGHRSVSWYQQTPGQGLQFLFEYFSETQRNKGNFPGRFSGRQFSNSRSEMNVSTLELGDSALYLCASSPVGLAGGEQFFGPGTRLTVL.

The rearrangement joins TRBV15 to TRBJ2-3, with D possibly TRBD2 on 6 matching bases. Germline CDR1 LNHNV, CDR2 YYDKDF (reference sequence). The CDR3 has 18 amino acids. Deletions cut 2 bases from V and 4 bases from J, with 22 bases between. DNA for the CDR3: TGTGCCACCAGCAGATCTCCGGGTGGGGGGAGCCCCGCAGATACGCAGTATTTT. It yields the protein CATSRSPGGGSPADTQYF.

In its sample, this clonotype was seen a few times. The gene calls are TRBV12-3 or TRBV12-4 and TRBJ2-7; D is possibly TRBD1 (5 bases). The CDR3 covers 13 residues. V lost 8 bases and J 2 bases, leaving 13 bases between the germline ends. In nucleotides, the CDR3 is TGTGCCAGCGGGTGGGGCAGGACCTACGAGCAGTACTTC. It translates to CASGWGRTYEQYF.

This chain joins TRBV29-1 and TRBJ1-4; perhaps TRBD1 as D (5 bases). V was shortened by 4 bases and J by 8 bases, with 14 bases between the two germline ends. Germline loops: CDR1 SQVTM, CDR2 ANQGSEA. The CDR3 spans 13 residues. The CDR3 coding sequence is TGCAGCGTTGTCCTCCCGGGGGAAGAAAAACTGTTTTTT. This encodes CSVVLPGEEKLFF.

This clonotype came up a few times. This chain joins TRBV7-8 and TRBJ1-1; TRBD1 agrees at 8 bases. Germline V gene sequence: CDR1 SGHVS, CDR2 FQNEAQ. The CDR3 consists of 20 residues. The ends lost 3 bases at V and 4 bases at J; junction bases unmatched: 22. CDR3: CASSFRTTRTGNIVGTEAFF. The DNA of the CDR3 is TGTGCCAGCAGCTTCCGAACCACAAGGACAGGGAATATAGTCGGCACTGAAGCTTTCTTT. The entire variable domain, with the rest obtained from reference TRBV7-8 and TRBJ1-1, is as follows: GAGVSQSPRYKVAKRGQDVALRCDPISGHVSLFWYQQALGQGPEFLTYFQNEAQLDKSGLPSDRFFAERPEGSVSTLKIQRTQQEDSAVYLCASSFRTTRTGNIVGTEAFFGQGTRLTVV.

The sample holds a few counts of this clonotype. The J gene is TRBJ1-1, the V gene TRBV12-3 or TRBV12-4, with TRBD1 matching over 8 bases. The V segment lost 7 bases and the J segment 11 bases; nucleotides outside the gene matches: 12. The CDR3 consists of 13 residues. CDR3 DNA: TGTGCCAGCAATCTCGGACAGGGAGGTCGGGCTTTCTTT. This encodes CASNLGQGGRAFF.

The chain carries TRBV9 and TRBJ2-1, with 9 positions matching TRBD1. The CDR3 is made up of 15 amino acids. Trimming at V came to 2 bases and at J to 0 bases, leaving 0 bases not matched to a gene. CDR1 SGDLS and CDR2 YYNGEE come from the germline V gene. Here the CDR3 DNA reads TGTGCCAGCAGCGTGACAGGGGGCTCCTACAATGAGCAGTTCTTC. Residues: CASSVTGGSYNEQFF. The full variable domain, completed using reference TRBV9 and TRBJ2-1, is DSGVTQTPKHLITATGQRVTLRCSPRSGDLSVYWYQQSLDQGLQFLIQYYNGEERAKGNILERFSAQQFPDLHSELNLSSLELGDSALYFCASSVTGGSYNEQFFGPGTRLTVL.

This chain links TRBV27 with TRBJ2-7; D is perhaps TRBD1 (6 bases). CDR1 is MNHEY and CDR2 is SMNVEV in the germline V gene (reference sequence). This CDR3 is 15 amino acids long. V was cut by 6 bases and J by 3 bases, with 18 bases left in between. This CDR3 reads CASSPLGTPFYEQYF. The CDR3 nucleotides read TGTGCCAGCAGCCCTTTGGGGACACCCTTCTACGAGCAGTACTTC.

Only a few counts were recorded for this clonotype. The CDR3 is CASSVEVSAETQYF. Here the CDR3 DNA reads TGTGCCAGCAGCGTAGAGGTTAGCGCGGAGACCCAGTACTTC. V is TRBV9 and J is TRBJ2-5; D perhaps matches TRBD2 (5 bases). This CDR3 has 14 amino acids. V lost 0 bases to trimming and J lost 5 bases, with 11 bases between them. Germline assignment: CDR1 SGDLS and CDR2 YYNGEE.

This clonotype occurred a few times. The rearrangement joins TRBV7-2 to TRBJ2-2, with a weak D call TRBD1 (6 bases). This CDR3 spans 16 amino acids. V gave up 8 bases and J gave up 1 base, with 17 bases separating them. Germline lookup yields CDR1 SGHTA and CDR2 FQGNSA. CDR3 nucleotides: TGTGCCAGCGGCCCCGGGACACCTCGGAACACCGGGGAGCTGTTTTTT. Translation: CASGPGTPRNTGELFF.

This clonotype was counted many times. The genes are TRBV20-1 and TRBJ2-5; maybe TRBD2 (6 bases). The CDR3 consists of 12 residues. The germline V gene has CDR1 DFQATT and CDR2 SNEGSKA (reference sequence). Trimming stripped 5 bases from V and 0 bases from J, with 7 bases between. This CDR3 is CSAGDYQETQYF. The CDR3 DNA sequence: TGCAGTGCTGGGGACTACCAAGAGACCCAGTACTTC.

This clonotype was detected a few times. The rearrangement joins TRBV10-2 to TRBJ2-2; TRBD1 is a possible D gene (5 bases). CDR3 size: 16 residues. CDR1 is WSHSY, CDR2 SAAADI, per germline. The V end was cut by 6 bases, the J end by 4 bases, with 18 bases between. The CDR3 DNA is TGCGCCAGCAGGCCCCAACAGGTTATCCTCACCGGGGAGCTGTTTTTT. Translation: CASRPQQVILTGELFF.

This clonotype was found a few times. The V gene is TRBV5-5, the J gene TRBJ2-1; 11 positions agree with TRBD2. CDR3 length: 15 residues. Germline assignment: CDR1 SGHKS and CDR2 YYEKEE (reference sequence). The V segment lost 4 bases and the J segment 6 bases; nucleotides outside the gene matches: 6. The CDR3 reads CASSRAGTSGNEQFF. The CDR3 DNA reads TGTGCCAGCAGCCGAGCCGGGACTAGCGGCAATGAGCAGTTCTTC.